One and the same sample provided the 22 T cell receptor beta chains below, sequenced in a study of blood T cell repertoires in COVID-19. Profiled with immunoSEQ multiplex PCR; TCRdb holds only in-frame clones, not every one. The sample contains 200,000 or so clones, 75% to 90% of which appear only once. Sequenced sample: peripheral blood. The receptors come from a woman in her forties with acute or convalescent COVID-19.

The chain is built from TRBV4-2 and TRBJ2-7, with 7 nucleotides matching TRBD2. Germline loops: CDR1 LGHNA, CDR2 YNFKEQ. The ends lost 5 bases at V and 3 bases at J; junction bases unmatched: 7. CDR3 size: 14 residues. The CDR3 DNA sequence: TGTGCCAGCAGCACGTCTAGCGGTAACTACGAGCAGTACTTC. Its translation: CASSTSSGNYEQYF.

The V call is TRBV29-1, the J call TRBJ1-1; perhaps TRBD1 as D (6 bases). The CDR3 consists of 13 residues. Trimming left V 8 bases short and J 0 bases short, with 13 bases between. Per the germline V gene, CDR1 is SQVTM and CDR2 is ANQGSEA. CDR3 coding DNA: TGCAGCACCCGAGGGGGAATGAACACTGAAGCTTTCTTT. Protein sequence: CSTRGGMNTEAFF.

This clone was counted only a few times. The chain employs TRBV2 and TRBJ1-5; TRBD1 might be the D (6 bases). The germline V gene encodes CDR1 SNHLY and CDR2 FYNNEI. The CDR3 sequence is 16 residues long. Trimming cost V 5 bases and J 7 bases, with 21 bases left between them. The CDR3 sequence is CASSPQGQNQVQPQHF. CDR3 in DNA: TGTGCCAGCAGTCCTCAAGGACAGAACCAAGTACAGCCCCAGCATTTT.

The chain couples TRBV10-1 to TRBJ2-3; D unclear. Germline V gene lookup returns CDR1 WNHNN and CDR2 SYGVQD (reference sequence). The CDR3 covers 16 residues. V dropped 2 bases and J dropped 6 bases, with 18 bases sitting between them. The chain's CDR3 is CASSEKISPMLDTQYF. The CDR3 nucleotides are TGCGCCAGCAGTGAGAAGATTAGCCCCATGCTGGATACGCAGTATTTT.

The V call is TRBV6-5, the J call TRBJ1-1; 9 bases align to TRBD1. The CDR3 is 15 amino acids. Per the germline V gene, CDR1 is MNHEY and CDR2 is SVGAGI. V dropped 6 bases and J dropped 3; count of bases not matched to a gene: 8. CDR3 in amino acids: CASSINWTGDTEAFF. The CDR3, as DNA: TGTGCCAGCAGCATAAATTGGACAGGGGACACTGAAGCTTTCTTT.

The V call is TRBV24-1, the J call TRBJ2-1; 7 nucleotides align to TRBD1. The CDR3 extends over 14 amino acids. CDR1 and CDR2 from the germline V gene are KGHDR and SFDVKD. V lost 8 bases, J lost 0 bases, and 3 bases stayed unmatched. The CDR3 is CATNSGGSYNEQFF. The CDR3 coding sequence is TGTGCCACCAACTCAGGGGGCTCCTACAATGAGCAGTTCTTC.

The chain is built from TRBV7-3 and TRBJ2-5, with D possibly being TRBD1 (7 bases). Trimming removed 5 bases from V and 0 bases from J, with 10 bases in between. The CDR3 totals 14 residues. Germline V gene sequence: CDR1 SGHTA, CDR2 FQGTGA. CDR3 region: CASSQGGYQETQYF. CDR3 coding DNA: TGTGCCAGCAGCCAGGGGGGCTACCAAGAGACCCAGTACTTC.

This chain uses TRBV19 with TRBJ1-2; 9 positions agree with TRBD1. V was pared by 5 bases and J by 4 bases, with 8 bases of the junction left unmatched. The CDR3 covers 15 residues. The germline V gene encodes CDR1 LNHDA and CDR2 SQIVND (reference sequence). The CDR3 bases are TGTGCCAGTAGTCCCGGGACAGGGTCGTTCTATGGCTACACCTTC. Its protein is CASSPGTGSFYGYTF.

The rearrangement links TRBV21-1 to TRBJ1-2; the DNA was not used to check the table's D call, TRBD1. TRBV21-1 constitutes a pseudogene. The CDR3 consists of 13 residues. The CDR3 DNA follows: TGTGCCAGTCTGCACAGGACAGGGCCGGGCTACACCTTC. Its translation: CASLHRTGPGYTF.

J is TRBJ1-1 and V is TRBV12-3 or TRBV12-4; 8 positions agree with TRBD1. This CDR3 has 12 residues. The ends lost 6 bases at V and 11 bases at J; junction bases unmatched: 8. The CDR3 bases are TGTGCCAGCAGCAGACAGGGGACGCGGGCTTTCTTT. It codes for CASSRQGTRAFF.

V gene TRBV28 combines with J gene TRBJ1-1, with D possibly matching TRBD1 (6 bases). The V gene's germline CDR1 is MDHEN and CDR2 SYDVKM. V was clipped by 6 bases and J by 3 bases, with 20 bases between them. This CDR3 contains 16 residues. CDR3 in amino acids: CASRVQGGVMDTEAFF. The CDR3 region has the DNA TGTGCCAGCAGAGTACAGGGAGGGGTTATGGACACTGAAGCTTTCTTT.

The chain is built from TRBV10-3 and TRBJ2-7; 9 nucleotides line up with TRBD2. Germline lookup yields CDR1 ENHRY and CDR2 SYGVKD. The CDR3 length is 15 residues. V gave up 6 bases and J gave up 4 bases; unmatched junction bases: 10. The CDR3 loop reads CAISERGVEMYEQYF. CDR3 nucleotides: TGTGCCATCAGCGAGCGGGGGGTGGAAATGTACGAGCAGTACTTC.

The chain couples TRBV3-1 (or the pseudogene TRBV3-2) to TRBJ2-7; the D gene is possibly TRBD1 (6 bases). This CDR3 comprises 14 residues. Germline CDR1 reads LGHDT; CDR2 reads YNNKEL (reference sequence). Between the trimmed V and J ends, which lost 4 bases and 4 bases, there was a span of 14 bases. The CDR3 bases are TGTGCCAGCAGCCGGGGGCAGACCCCATACGAGCAGTACTTC. Residues: CASSRGQTPYEQYF.

This clone was seen a single time. This chain joins TRBV27 and TRBJ2-7, with 9 bases matching TRBD2. This CDR3 contains 13 residues. CDR1 MNHEY and CDR2 SMNVEV come from the germline V gene (reference sequence). The ends lost 3 bases at V and 6 bases at J; junction bases unmatched: 3. CDR3: CASSLAGGREQYF. DNA for the CDR3: TGTGCCAGCAGTTTGGCGGGGGGGCGCGAGCAGTACTTC.

V is TRBV28 and J is TRBJ2-7; 9 bases align to TRBD1. This CDR3 has 17 residues. The germline CDR1 and CDR2 sequences are MDHEN and SYDVKM. V was pared by 3 bases and J by 3 bases, with 12 bases of the junction left unmatched. The CDR3 region has the DNA TGTGCCAGCAGTTTGAGGGACAGGGAAGGGCTTATCTACGAGCAGTACTTC. Encoded protein: CASSLRDREGLIYEQYF. The whole variable domain, filled in from reference TRBV28 and TRBJ2-7, reads DVKVTQSSRYLVKRTGEKVFLECVQDMDHENMFWYRQDPGLGLRLIYFSYDVKMKEKGDIPEGYSVSREKKERFSLILESASTNQTSMYLCASSLRDREGLIYEQYFGPGTRLTVT.

This rearrangement joins TRBV30 to TRBJ2-1; weak D call: TRBD2 (5 bases). From germline, CDR1 is GTSNPN and CDR2 SVGIG (reference sequence). This CDR3 contains 12 residues. With 2 bases removed from V and 8 bases from J, the gap between germline ends came to 10 bases. CDR3 coding DNA: TGTGCCTGGAGTTATCTAGCATATGAGCAGTTCTTC. Protein: CAWSYLAYEQFF.

This clone was detected many times. This sample also contains other DNA sequences that code for the same CDR3. The V call is TRBV28, the J call TRBJ1-2, with TRBD1 matching over 8 bases. The CDR3 covers 14 residues. J gave up 5 bases and V 1 base, and 3 bases lay outside the gene matches. Looked up from germline, CDR1 is MDHEN and CDR2 is SYDVKM. The CDR3 reads CASSLSGGGYGYTF. The CDR3, as DNA: TGTGCCAGCAGTTTATCAGGGGGCGGGTATGGCTACACCTTC.

This clone was recorded only once. The V gene is TRBV28, the J gene TRBJ2-2, with TRBD1 matching over 7 bases. Unmatched junction bases numbered 3, after V lost 5 bases and J lost 12 bases. The CDR3 is 11 residues long. The germline V gene has CDR1 MDHEN and CDR2 SYDVKM. CDR3 sequence (DNA): TGTGCCAGCAGTGCACAGGGGAAGCTGTTTTTT. This codes for CASSAQGKLFF.

This chain links TRBV27 with TRBJ2-5; weak D call: TRBD2 (6 bases). Germline values: CDR1 MNHEY, CDR2 SMNVEV (reference sequence). CDR3 length: 14 amino acids. V was cut by 5 bases and J by 5 bases, with 15 bases left in between. CDR3 DNA sequence: TGTGCCAGCAGTCTCCAAACTAGCCGGGAGACCCAGTACTTC. Encoded protein: CASSLQTSRETQYF.

The chain recombines TRBV24-1 with TRBJ2-5, with 7 bases identical to TRBD2. The J segment lost 5 bases and the V segment lost 7 bases, leaving 9 bases of the junction unmatched. Per germline, CDR1 KGHDR and CDR2 SFDVKD. The CDR3 is 14 amino acids. The CDR3 bases are TGTGCCACCAGCCCAAGAGTCGGGGGGGAGACCCAGTACTTC. This gives the protein CATSPRVGGETQYF.

This clone was seen a few times. The V call is TRBV2, the J call TRBJ2-7; TRBD1 is a possible D gene (6 bases). Germline CDR1 and CDR2: SNHLY and FYNNEI. V shed 3 bases and J shed 5 bases, with 8 bases lying between them. CDR3 length: 12 residues. DNA for the CDR3: TGTGCCAGCAGTGACGACAGGAACGAGCAGTACTTC. Translation gives CASSDDRNEQYF.

The chain recombines TRBV28 with TRBJ1-2, with 8 bases fitting TRBD1. Looked up from germline, CDR1 is MDHEN and CDR2 is SYDVKM. V lost 3 bases to trimming and J lost 4 bases; unmatched junction nucleotides: 7. CDR3 length: 15 amino acids. Here the CDR3 reads CASSLPPGTGYGYTF. CDR3 DNA: TGTGCCAGCAGTTTGCCCCCCGGGACAGGCTATGGCTACACCTTC.